These T cell receptor beta chains were read from a single sample in a study of cytotoxic CD8 clonotypes in ibrutinib-treated CLL. Here immunoSEQ multiplex PCR was the method, and the copy in TCRdb shows in-frame clones only, minus some. Of about 45,000 clones in the sample, under 80% were seen once. Sample: PBMCs, taken after 24 months of ibrutinib treatment. The receptors shown here come from a human donor with chronic lymphocytic leukemia. CDR3s include the opening cysteine and the closing phenylalanine or tryptophan. A D gene is named only where the DNA matches it firmly. Expanded clones are given a class, and other clones once, few, many or no size at all.

>many|TRBJ2-3|TRBV4-1|NA
CASSQDLTSLGTDTQYF
TGCGCCAGCAGCCAAGACCTGACTAGTTTGGGGACAGATACGCAGTATTTT
>NA|TRBJ1-5|TRBV6-1|NA
CASSEVDNSQPQHF
TGTGCCAGCAGTGAAGTTGACAACAGCCAGCCCCAGCATTTT
>few|TRBJ1-5|TRBV19|NA
CASMQGSNQPQHF
TGTGCCAGTATGCAGGGCAGCAATCAGCCCCAGCATTTT
>NA|TRBJ1-5|TRBV19|NA
CASSITGLLNQPQHF
TGTGCCAGTAGTATTACAGGACTGCTAAATCAGCCCCAGCATTTT
>NA|TRBJ2-7|TRBV30|TRBD1
CAWQTGGEQYF
TGTGCCTGGCAGACAGGGGGCGAGCAGTACTTC
>NA|TRBJ1-6|TRBV25-1|NA
CASTRSWTLHF
TGTGCCAGCACAAGGAGTTGGACCCTCCACTTT
>NA|TRBJ1-2|TRBV5-1|NA
CASSGVGQSTNYGYTF
TGCGCCAGCAGCGGCGTTGGACAGAGCACTAACTATGGCTACACCTTC
>NA|TRBJ2-2|TRBV7-9|NA
CASKIGANTGELFF
TGTGCCAGCAAAATCGGGGCGAACACCGGGGAGCTGTTTTTT
>once|TRBJ2-3|TRBV6-5|NA
CASSYSSGGYTDTQYF
TGTGCCAGCAGTTACTCGAGTGGGGGGTACACAGATACGCAGTATTTT
>NA|TRBJ2-2|TRBV9|TRBD2
CASSPGLAGRGELFF
TGTGCCAGCAGCCCCGGACTAGCGGGACGCGGGGAGCTGTTTTTT
>few|TRBJ1-1|TRBV19|NA
CASSISSELEAFF
TGTGCCAGTAGTATTAGTTCCGAACTAGAGGCTTTCTTT
>NA|TRBJ1-1|TRBV27|NA
CASSLGRVNTEAFF
TGTGCCAGCAGTTTGGGGCGGGTGAACACTGAAGCTTTCTTT
>NA|TRBJ1-5|TRBV28|TRBD1
CASSLGQVRPQHF
TGTGCCAGCAGTCTAGGACAGGTTCGGCCCCAGCATTTT
>few|TRBJ2-3|TRBV7-8|TRBD1
CASSYSLGQENTQYF
TGTGCCAGCAGCTACAGCCTCGGACAGGAAAATACGCAGTATTTT
>NA|TRBJ1-3|TRBV5-6|NA
CASSFWYGNTIYF
TGTGCCAGCAGCTTTTGGTATGGAAACACCATATATTTT
>NA|TRBJ1-4|TRBV5-1|NA
CASSIRGSDEKLFF
TGCGCCAGCAGCATCAGGGGTTCGGACGAAAAACTGTTTTTT
>NA|TRBJ2-1|TRBV27|TRBD2
CASRLAGGREQFF
TGTGCCAGCAGGCTAGCGGGGGGGCGTGAGCAGTTCTTC
>NA|TRBJ2-3|TRBV28|TRBD1
CASSRKGTGTQYF
TGTGCCAGCAGTCGCAAGGGGACAGGCACGCAGTATTTT
>NA|TRBJ2-3|TRBV10-1|NA
CASSESDSPYIFDTQYF
TGCGCCAGCAGTGAGTCAGACAGTCCCTACATTTTTGATACGCAGTATTTT
>NA|TRBJ2-1|TRBV10-2|NA
CASSERREQFF
TGCGCCAGCAGTGAGCGGAGGGAGCAGTTCTTC
>few|TRBJ1-2|TRBV30|NA
CAWTTAYGYTF
TGTGCCTGGACTACGGCCTATGGCTACACCTTC
>NA|TRBJ2-2|TRBV2|NA
CASTAVGGRENTGELFF
TGTGCCAGCACCGCGGTTGGGGGCAGGGAGAACACCGGGGAGCTGTTTTTT
>NA|TRBJ2-7|TRBV27|TRBD1
CASSTRGTGGYEQYF
TGTGCCAGCAGTACTCGTGGAACAGGGGGTTACGAGCAGTACTTC
>NA|TRBJ2-4|TRBV2|NA
CASLSLDYPKNIQYF
TGTGCCAGTCTAAGCCTCGACTACCCCAAAAACATTCAGTACTTC
>NA|TRBJ1-2|TRBV15|NA
CATSPRDPGYGYTF
TGTGCCACCAGCCCCAGGGATCCGGGCTATGGCTACACCTTC
>once|TRBJ1-6|TRBV6-5|NA
CASSYAYNSPLHF
TGTGCCAGCAGTTACGCGTATAATTCACCCCTCCACTTT
>NA|TRBJ2-3|TRBV5-4|TRBD2
CASSWSTSGGAGGTDTQYF
TGTGCCAGCAGCTGGAGTACTAGCGGGGGGGCAGGCGGCACAGATACGCAGTATTTT
>NA|TRBJ2-1|TRBV27|NA
CASSRLSGIYNEQFF
TGTGCCAGCAGCCGTCTAAGCGGAATATACAATGAGCAGTTCTTC
>NA|TRBJ2-7|TRBV13|TRBD1
CASSPPGQGFYEQYF
TGTGCCAGCAGCCCACCGGGACAGGGGTTCTACGAGCAGTACTTC
>NA|TRBJ2-3|TRBV6-1|TRBD2
CASSELTSGGSSDTQYF
TGTGCCAGCAGTGAATTGACTAGCGGGGGTTCATCAGATACGCAGTATTTT
>NA|TRBJ2-7|TRBV10-3|TRBD1
CAIKRDRGSYEQYF
TGTGCCATCAAGCGCGACAGGGGCTCCTACGAGCAGTACTTC
>NA|TRBJ2-7|TRBV11-2|TRBD1
CASSVVDRATNEQYF
TGTGCCAGCAGCGTAGTGGACAGGGCGACGAACGAGCAGTACTTC
>NA|TRBJ2-7|TRBV7-9|NA
CASSLEPGEQYF
TGTGCCAGCAGCTTAGAGCCGGGGGAGCAGTACTTC
>once|TRBJ1-5|TRBV4-2|NA
CASSLLGGYNQPQHF
TGTGCCAGCAGCCTATTAGGGGGATACAATCAGCCCCAGCATTTT
>few|TRBJ1-1|TRBV5-1|NA
CASSLDGADAFF
TGCGCCAGCAGCTTGGACGGCGCAGACGCTTTCTTT
>NA|TRBJ1-1|TRBV27|NA
CASSLLWTVNTEAFF
TGTGCCAGCAGTTTACTATGGACGGTAAACACTGAAGCTTTCTTT
>NA|TRBJ2-5|TRBV5-1|NA
CASSFSGEETQYF
TGCGCCAGCAGCTTCTCAGGGGAAGAGACCCAGTACTTC
>NA|TRBJ2-7|TRBV5-1|NA
CASSLEGYEQYF
TGCGCCAGCAGCTTAGAGGGGTACGAGCAGTACTTC
>NA|TRBJ2-3|TRBV4-1|NA
CASSQVGGPFTDTQYF
TGCGCCAGCAGCCAAGTGGGGGGTCCCTTCACAGATACGCAGTATTTT
>once|TRBJ1-4|TRBV5-1|NA
CASSLGGWENEKLFF
TGCGCCAGCAGCTTGGGAGGGTGGGAAAATGAAAAACTGTTTTTT
>NA|TRBJ2-1|TRBV28|NA
CATHKPYNEQFF
TGTGCCACCCACAAGCCTTACAATGAGCAGTTCTTC
>few|TRBJ1-3|TRBV7-6|NA
CASGSSGNTIYF
TGTGCCAGCGGGAGCTCTGGAAACACCATATATTTT
>many|TRBJ1-4|TRBV27|TRBD1
CASSLAGGAFIPEKLFF
TGTGCCAGCAGTTTGGCAGGGGGCGCTTTTATCCCTGAAAAACTGTTTTTT
>NA|TRBJ2-3|TRBV11-2|TRBD2
CASSLAGRLADTQYF
TGTGCCAGCAGCCTAGCGGGAAGGTTGGCAGATACGCAGTATTTT
>NA|TRBJ1-1|TRBV4-1|NA
CASSQGSNRAPEAFF
TGCGCCAGCAGCCAAGGCTCGAACAGAGCTCCTGAAGCTTTCTTT
>NA|TRBJ1-5|TRBV9|NA
CASSVSRVDQPQHF
TGTGCCAGCAGCGTTTCGCGGGTAGACCAGCCCCAGCATTTT
>NA|TRBJ2-7|TRBV5-4|TRBD2
CASSFGLAGGPVGNEQYF
TGTGCCAGCAGCTTCGGACTAGCGGGAGGGCCAGTTGGAAACGAGCAGTACTTC
>once|TRBJ1-5|TRBV29-1|TRBD1
CSAGQGFNQPQHF
TGCAGCGCAGGACAGGGGTTCAATCAGCCCCAGCATTTT